This T cell receptor (beta chain) appears in the sequencing data of a study of CD8 T cells in Susac syndrome. The overall study: Within the group of sequenced Susac syndrome patients, more than five had active disease and roughly eight were in remission. Study findings and constraints: TCR sequencing and HLA analysis covered a relatively small number of individuals.

Random hexamers primed reverse transcription of 0.5 to 1 ug RNA. TCRdb redid the calling of the immunoSEQ multiplex PCR reads with MiXCR, one entry per CDR3 protein. The profile covers 120,000 or so distinct CDR3 sequences, with over 90% appearing a single time and about 0.28% taken by the ten largest. TCR beta sequences were obtained from blood CD8+ and CD4+ T cells. Turning to this clonotype: The antigen remains unidentified.

CDR1 and CDR2 from the germline V gene are DFQATT and SNEGSKA (reference sequence). The CDR3 length is 17 residues. V lost 0 bases and J lost 0, with 14 bases in between. Sample: CD8+ T cells from PBMCs. The chain joins TRBV20-1 to TRBJ2-2; TRBD2 might be the D (6 bases). This clonotype was sampled from a human donor with Susac syndrome. The CDR3 spells CSARDLFAGSNTGELFF. The CDR3 bases are TGCAGTGCTAGAGATCTCTTTGCGGGGTCGAACACCGGGGAGCTGTTTTTT.